The 24 T cell receptor beta chains below come from one sample, sequenced in a study of T-cell reconstitution after alpha-beta-depleted transplantation in children. A library of TCRbeta sequences, prepared with unique molecular identifiers, was generated. In TCRdb, the PCR reads were re-called with MiXCR into one record per CDR3 protein. The sample yields a few hundred thousand distinct CDR3 sequences, over 20% seen once. The sequenced sample was PBMCs, obtained before TCRalphabeta/CD19-depleted stem cell transplant. The receptors were sampled from a boy in the first two years of life with Wiskott-Aldrich syndrome, due to receive a stem cell transplant.

This clonotype was observed a handful of times. This sequence joins TRBV14 and TRBJ2-4; no firm D call. This CDR3 has 15 amino acids. Per the germline V gene, CDR1 is SGHDN and CDR2 is FVKESK. V was cut by 4 bases and J by 6 bases, with 16 bases left in between. CDR3 region: CASSPHTAALNIQYF. CDR3 DNA sequence: TGTGCCAGCAGCCCCCATACCGCAGCATTAAACATTCAGTACTTC.

V is TRBV7-3 and J is TRBJ2-1; 8 bases line up with TRBD1. With 5 bases clipped from V and 5 bases from J, the junction kept 8 bases outside the gene matches. This CDR3 is built from 15 residues. Germline values: CDR1 SGHTA, CDR2 FQGTGA. The CDR3 nucleotides read TGTGCCAGCAGCCCCGGGACAGGACCAAACAATGAGCAGTTCTTC. Its protein product is CASSPGTGPNNEQFF. Looking up the rest from reference TRBV7-3 and TRBJ2-1 gives the full variable domain: GAGVSQTPSNKVTEKGKYVELRCDPISGHTALYWYRQSLGQGPEFLIYFQGTGAADDSGLPNDRFFAVRPEGSVSTLKIQRTERGDSAVYLCASSPGTGPNNEQFFGPGTRLTVL.

This clonotype was seen only a few times. The gene calls are TRBV10-3 and TRBJ2-1; no clear D. CDR1 and CDR2 from the germline V gene are ENHRY and SYGVKD. The CDR3 is made up of 15 amino acids. V was pared by 6 bases and J by 10 bases, with 22 bases between. CDR3 nucleotide sequence: TGTGCCATCAGCCCCAACCCGTTACTGGGTTTAGAGCAGTTCTTC. It translates to CAISPNPLLGLEQFF.

The sample holds a few counts of this clonotype. The V and J genes are TRBV12-3 or TRBV12-4 and TRBJ2-4; 10 nucleotides line up with TRBD2. V lost 6 bases and J lost 11; bases outside the gene matches: 4. The length of the CDR3 is 12 residues. CDR3 residues: CASSKGLAFQYF. Here the CDR3 DNA reads TGTGCCAGCAGCAAGGGACTAGCGTTTCAGTACTTC.

There are a few counts of this clonotype. CDR3 nucleotides: TGTGCCAGCAGTTTATCATCTCTGACCCAATCTGGAAACACCATATATTTT. Its protein product is CASSLSSLTQSGNTIYF. The rearrangement uses TRBV28 and TRBJ1-3; D unclear. Germline-derived CDR1 and CDR2 are MDHEN and SYDVKM. Trimming stripped 1 base from V and 1 base from J, with 14 bases between. The length of the CDR3 is 17 residues.

This chain uses TRBV12-3 or TRBV12-4 with TRBJ1-1, with 8 bases fitting TRBD1. Germline trimming cut 5 bases from V and 1 base from J; bases unmatched to any gene: 12. The CDR3 length is 17 residues. This CDR3 is CASSQWGRQGRNTEAFF. The CDR3 DNA follows: TGTGCCAGCAGTCAATGGGGAAGACAGGGGAGGAACACTGAAGCTTTCTTT.

The V call is TRBV11-2, the J call TRBJ2-1; weak D call: TRBD1 (5 bases). The germline gives CDR1 SGHAT, CDR2 FQNNGV. The CDR3 totals 15 residues. The V end lost 7 bases, the J end lost 6 bases, and 19 bases lay between the germline ends. The DNA for the CDR3 is TGTGCCAGCACCCAGGGTACAGGCCTAAGCAATGAGCAGTTCTTC. It encodes CASTQGTGLSNEQFF. The entire variable domain, with the rest obtained from reference TRBV11-2 and TRBJ2-1, is as follows: EAGVAQSPRYKIIEKRQSVAFWCNPISGHATLYWYQQILGQGPKLLIQFQNNGVVDDSQLPKDRFSAERLKGVDSTLKIQPAKLEDSAVYLCASTQGTGLSNEQFFGPGTRLTVL.

V gene TRBV6-1 combines with J gene TRBJ1-6, with a possible D match to TRBD1 (6 bases). V lost 7 bases and J lost 6, with 22 bases in between. This CDR3 is 17 amino acids long. Germline CDR1 and CDR2: MNHNS and SASEGT. The CDR3 protein is CASNRQDLGAGNSPLHF. CDR3 coding DNA: TGTGCCAGCAACAGACAGGATTTGGGCGCGGGTAATTCACCCCTCCACTTT.

The chain couples TRBV29-1 to TRBJ2-7, with D possibly being TRBD2 (6 bases). The CDR3 spans 12 residues. CDR1 is SQVTM, CDR2 ANQGSEA, per germline. The ends were cut back, 7 bases at V and 11 bases at J, with 21 bases in the middle. CDR3 DNA sequence: TGCAGCGCCGAAACCGGGACTGATCGTGAGTACTTC. This encodes CSAETGTDREYF.

V and J are TRBV7-2 and TRBJ2-5, with TRBD2 matching over 10 bases. The CDR3 loop spans 16 amino acids. The V gene end was trimmed by 5 bases and the J gene end by 5 bases; junction bases not matched to a gene: 11. Germline V gene data show CDR1 as SGHTA and CDR2 as FQGNSA. The CDR3 sequence: CASSHPLAGLSETQYF. CDR3 sequence (DNA): TGTGCCAGCAGCCATCCACTAGCGGGATTATCGGAGACCCAGTACTTC.

V is TRBV5-1 and J is TRBJ2-1; TRBD2 matches 11 bases. The CDR3 sequence is 15 residues long. Per the germline V gene, CDR1 is SGHRS and CDR2 is YFSETQ. V dropped 4 bases and J dropped 3; count of bases not matched to a gene: 3. The CDR3 DNA follows: TGCGCCAGCAGCCACGGACTAGCGGGCTACAATGAGCAGTTCTTC. Its translation: CASSHGLAGYNEQFF.

The V gene is TRBV5-1, the J gene TRBJ2-1, with D possibly being TRBD2 (6 bases). This CDR3 region has 13 residues. Per the germline V gene, CDR1 is SGHRS and CDR2 is YFSETQ. V lost 4 bases, J lost 6 bases, and 11 bases lay in between. CDR3 nucleotides: TGCGCCAGCAGCGAGGGACTTTCCAATGAGCAGTTCTTC. It codes for CASSEGLSNEQFF.

The V call is TRBV15, the J call TRBJ2-2; TRBD2 matches 7 bases. The germline CDR1 and CDR2 sequences are LNHNV and YYDKDF (reference sequence). Trimming took 0 bases from V and 1 from J; bases not matched to a gene: 5. The CDR3 is made up of 17 amino acids. Written as DNA, the CDR3 is TGTGCCACCAGCAGAGATGGATTAGCGGGGAACACCGGGGAGCTGTTTTTT. It translates to CATSRDGLAGNTGELFF.

The table lists this clonotype with a few counts. The CDR3 is CASSPRTSYPGELFF. The CDR3 DNA is TGTGCCAGCAGCCCCCGGACTAGCTATCCCGGGGAGCTGTTTTTT. The chain is built from TRBV7-2 and TRBJ2-2; 8 bases fit TRBD2. The germline V gene has CDR1 SGHTA and CDR2 FQGNSA. This CDR3 is 15 amino acids long. After removal of 5 bases from V and 6 bases from J, the junction contained 8 bases not matched to a gene. The full variable domain, completed using reference TRBV7-2 and TRBJ2-2, is GAGVSQSPSNKVTEKGKDVELRCDPISGHTALYWYRQSLGQGLEFLIYFQGNSAPDKSGLPSDRFSAERTGGSVSTLTIQRTQQEDSAVYLCASSPRTSYPGELFFGEGSRLTVL.

This clonotype was seen more than once but under ten times. This chain uses TRBV25-1 with TRBJ2-3, with 7 bases lining up with TRBD2. The germline V gene encodes CDR1 MGHDK and CDR2 SYGVNS. The CDR3 consists of 13 residues. Trimming cost V 1 base and J 6 bases; bases outside gene matches: 1. In nucleotides, the CDR3 is TGTGCCAGCAGTGAATTCGGGAGGGATACGCAGTATTTT. This gives the protein CASSEFGRDTQYF.

This clonotype was recorded a few times. V gene TRBV9 combines with J gene TRBJ2-6; either TRBD1 or TRBD2 may supply D (6 bases each). The V gene's germline CDR1 is SGDLS and CDR2 YYNGEE. Trimming cost V 7 bases and J 0 bases, with 11 bases left between them. There are 15 residues in the CDR3. CDR3 region: CASGGRHSGANVLTF. The CDR3 coding sequence is TGTGCCAGCGGGGGGCGGCACTCTGGGGCCAACGTCCTGACTTTC.

This chain links TRBV20-1 with TRBJ1-2; 7 bases match TRBD1. CDR3 size: 16 residues. V shed 0 bases and J 2 bases; nucleotides not matched to a gene: 9. Per the germline V gene, CDR1 is DFQATT and CDR2 is SNEGSKA (reference sequence). For the CDR3, the DNA is TGCAGTGCTAGAGATCGCTCAGGACAGGCGAACTATGGCTACACCTTC. This sequence encodes CSARDRSGQANYGYTF.

The chain joins TRBV7-6 to TRBJ2-7, with 8 positions matching TRBD2. The CDR3 sequence is 15 residues long. V gave up 1 base and J gave up 3 bases; unmatched junction bases: 5. Germline-derived CDR1 and CDR2 are SGHVS and FNYEAQ. In DNA form, the CDR3 reads TGTGCCAGCAGCTTAGAGATTAGCGGGAACTACGAGCAGTACTTC. Amino acid sequence: CASSLEISGNYEQYF. Full variable domain (missing parts from reference TRBV7-6 and TRBJ2-7): GAGVSQSPRYKVTKRGQDVALRCDPISGHVSLYWYRQALGQGPEFLTYFNYEAQQDKSGLPNDRFSAERPEGSISTLTIQRTEQRDSAMYRCASSLEISGNYEQYFGPGTRLTVT.

This clonotype has just a few counts. The J gene is TRBJ2-1, the V gene TRBV5-1; D call uncertain. The germline CDR1 and CDR2 sequences are SGHRS and YFSETQ. V was clipped by 4 bases and J by 1 base, with 12 bases between them. The CDR3 is 15 residues long. CDR3 sequence: CASSPDPRSYNEQFF. CDR3 DNA: TGCGCCAGCAGCCCTGACCCCCGGTCCTACAATGAGCAGTTCTTC.

This clonotype occurred many times. The rearrangement links TRBV5-1 to TRBJ2-3; D not certain. The CDR3 loop spans 14 amino acids. Germline assignment: CDR1 SGHRS and CDR2 YFSETQ. Trimming took 0 bases from V and 5 from J, leaving 10 bases between them. CDR3 residues: CASSLALRGDTQYF. The CDR3 DNA is TGCGCCAGCAGCTTGGCGCTAAGAGGAGATACGCAGTATTTT. Complete variable domain (other parts from reference TRBV5-1 and TRBJ2-3): KAGVTQTPRYLIKTRGQQVTLSCSPISGHRSVSWYQQTPGQGLQFLFEYFSETQRNKGNFPGRFSGRQFSNSRSEMNVSTLELGDSALYLCASSLALRGDTQYFGPGTRLTVL.

This clonotype showed up just a few times. This chain joins TRBV5-1 and TRBJ1-2; the D is unclear. This CDR3 is 14 amino acids long. Looked up from germline, CDR1 is SGHRS and CDR2 is YFSETQ. Trimming shortened V by 0 bases and J by 2 bases, and 8 bases separated the two germline ends. The CDR3, as DNA: TGCGCCAGCAGCTTGGACGTCAGAAACTATGGCTACACCTTC. Translating gives CASSLDVRNYGYTF.

The chain couples TRBV10-3 to TRBJ2-1; TRBD2 matches at 11 bases. V was pared by 0 bases and J by 4 bases, with 17 bases of the junction left unmatched. The CDR3 extends over 21 amino acids. Germline assignment: CDR1 ENHRY and CDR2 SYGVKD. This chain's CDR3 is CAISESLSTSGSGGKYNEQFF. In DNA form, the CDR3 reads TGTGCCATCAGTGAGTCGCTTTCAACTAGCGGGAGTGGGGGTAAATACAATGAGCAGTTCTTC.

CDR3 sequence reads: CSARPHLAGGTDTQYF. The CDR3 nucleotides read TGCAGTGCTAGACCTCACTTAGCGGGAGGCACAGATACGCAGTATTTT. The rearrangement joins TRBV20-1 to TRBJ2-3; 9 positions match TRBD2. The germline V gene has CDR1 DFQATT and CDR2 SNEGSKA (reference sequence). The CDR3 covers 16 residues. Trimming at V came to 2 bases and at J to 1 base, leaving 7 bases not matched to a gene.

This clonotype was recorded a few times. An end of the junction differs from the germline gene, which may be a read error. The chain recombines TRBV29-1 with TRBJ2-1; 8 positions agree with TRBD2. The CDR3 spans 16 residues. Germline lookup yields CDR1 SQVTM and CDR2 ANQGSEA. The CDR3 region has the DNA TGCAGCGTTGACCCCACCTTAGCGGGGAGCTCCTACAATGAGCAGTTC. This encodes CSVDPTLAGSSYNEQF.